This is a list of T cell receptor beta chains from one sample in a study of T cell clones after liver transplantation. Libraries were prepared by immunoSEQ multiplex PCR; TCRdb keeps only in-frame clonotypes and omits some of them. This sample has 20,000 to 25,000 clones, with 55% to 70% found just once. Sequenced here: CD4+ T cells from blood, sampled before liver transplant. These receptors were taken from a human donor who received a liver transplant. The conserved cysteine and the conserved F or W are not part of the CDR3 here. Each record gives: clone size, V gene, J gene, CDR3 protein. The size of a clone is reported for some rows only, either as once, few or many, or as a class for expanded clones.

once	TRBV29-1	TRBJ1-4	SVVGADEKLF
NA	TRBV6-1	TRBJ1-6	ASMLELNSPLH
NA	TRBV7-6	TRBJ2-5	ASSFQTGQQETQY
NA	TRBV7-2	TRBJ2-1	ASSLGNSGNEQF
NA	TRBV5-5	TRBJ2-5	ASSLAGPDRERRETQY
few	TRBV19	TRBJ1-1	ASSTMTVMNTEAF
NA	TRBV7-2	TRBJ2-3	ASSLGLADTQY
NA	TRBV29-1	TRBJ2-7	SVVAENYEQY
NA	TRBV6-1	TRBJ2-1	ASSEALGPYNEQF
NA	TRBV5-1	TRBJ2-7	ASSPGDYEQY
NA	TRBV6-1	TRBJ1-5	ASSEADWEGLGQPQH
NA	TRBV5-1	TRBJ2-7	ASSLSKGPTYEQY
NA	TRBV6-1	TRBJ2-2	ASSSEWGTGELF
NA	TRBV6-5	TRBJ2-5	ASSFTDGTQY
NA	TRBV2	TRBJ1-5	ASRDTGLNQPQH
medium-sized	TRBV27	TRBJ2-3	ASSLRVGDTQY
NA	TRBV19	TRBJ1-2	ASSITDRASRGYT
NA	TRBV6-1	TRBJ1-2	ASRPEMYSYGYT
NA	TRBV2	TRBJ2-3	ASRIDRGKADTQY
NA	TRBV7-2	TRBJ2-3	ASSFGDTFTITDTQY
NA	TRBV6-1	TRBJ1-2	ASRETGGDYGYT
few	TRBV9	TRBJ1-2	ASSKDRVDYGYT
NA	TRBV5-1	TRBJ2-3	ASSSGQVYTDTQY
NA	TRBV29-1	TRBJ2-1	SVRPGQGDNEQF
NA	TRBV10-3	TRBJ2-3	AISARTDTQY
once	TRBV30	TRBJ1-4	AWSKNSNEKLF
few	TRBV6-6	TRBJ1-2	ASSYSQATYGYT
NA	TRBV27	TRBJ2-3	ASRLAGGSDTQY
NA	TRBV27	TRBJ2-4	ASGTRGIQY
NA	TRBV5-6	TRBJ2-5	ASSLEWGNTGETQY
NA	TRBV14	TRBJ2-3	ASSQVDGGTQY
NA	TRBV5-1	TRBJ1-2	ASTLGAPANYGYT
few	TRBV19	TRBJ2-7	ASSRVPAGDEQY
few	TRBV19	TRBJ2-1	ASMRLAGGHEQF
few	TRBV18	TRBJ1-5	ASSPQGAGQPQH
NA	TRBV12-5	TRBJ2-2	ASGILPNTGELF
NA	TRBV9	TRBJ2-3	ASSATGLGDTDTQY
NA	TRBV7-8	TRBJ1-2	ASSNDRSLGSHGYT
NA	TRBV5-6	TRBJ1-1	ASSLDRARTEAF
NA	TRBV21-1	TRBJ1-3	ASSSQGPQERGNTIY
NA	TRBV7-2	TRBJ1-1	ASSSSETGVSAF
NA	TRBV7-9	TRBJ1-2	ASSPTGENYGYT
NA	TRBV30	TRBJ1-5	AWMTQSNQPQH
few	TRBV12-5	TRBJ1-2	ASGLGTGNYGYT
NA	TRBV5-1	TRBJ1-6	ASSWNGRNSPLH